This note documents a single T cell receptor (beta chain) sequence. Germline-derived CDR1 and CDR2 are SNHLY and FYNNEI. The CDR3 has 11 residues. The junction had 8 bases not matched to a gene; V was cut back by 8 bases and J by 11 bases. TCRdb keeps only in-frame clones here, not all; method: immunoSEQ multiplex PCR. The sample lists approximately 390,000 clones; 80% to 90% were seen once. The data were obtained in a study of blood T cell repertoires in COVID-19. This chain connects TRBV2 to TRBJ2-7; 8 nucleotides match TRBD1. This clonotype was sampled from a woman between 50 and 59 years old who had recovered from COVID-19. The sequenced sample was PBMCs or T cells enriched from blood (not recorded which). CDR3 sequence (DNA): TGTGCCAGCGCTCAGGGGGCGAGCGAGTACTTC. Translated, it gives CASAQGASEYF.